Sequencing of this TCR beta chain was carried out in a study of blood T cell repertoires in COVID-19 (dated by TCRdb to the early 2020s). With regard to the full study: Samples covering the acute and convalescent phases of COVID-19 were provided by collaborators in the United States, Italy and Spain. The material from the prospective study consisted of cDNA or gDNA derived from T cells, B-cell-depleted T cells, or PBMCs. Subjects who had been exposed to COVID-19, were actively infected with it, or had recovered from it provided the deeply sampled blood TCRbeta repertoires that made up the dataset. The repertoires were released in a freely available public database meant as a resource for research on the immune response to SARS-CoV-2. The samples were drawn from the first 160 participants of the ongoing ImmuneRACE study and from over 950 subjects provided by 6 global collaborators. Sample metadata almost always included a de-identified subject ID, COVID-19 status, age in years and sex. Where available, HLA class I and class II types were taken from metadata supplied by the sample provider and were not determined by assay-based typing.

This clone was observed a single time. Its antigen remains unidentified. The sample holds no much larger clone one base away, and base qualities are not on file. Each collaborating institution followed its own protocols to collect whole blood in K2EDTA tubes. For TCRbeta analysis, collaborators shipped samples in one of three forms: frozen whole blood, isolated PBMCs, or DNA extracted from either of those sample types. Trimming removed 6 bases from V and 5 bases from J; the gene matches leave 5 bases unexplained. Per the germline V gene, MDHEN is the CDR1 and SYDVKM is the CDR2. From its cysteine to its phenylalanine, the CDR3 spans 13 amino acids. The kept DNA is CDR3 alone, 39 bases in frame from the first base. Broader findings and caveats from the paper: The quantity of clinical and demographic metadata differed by source and by participant and was supplied without curation.

TCRbeta CDR3 regions were amplified from genomic DNA by means of the immunoSEQ Assay, a bias-controlled multiplex PCR. The authors processed their data as follows. Nucleated cell counts per sample were estimated from amplification of reference gene primers within the assay. To quantify the absolute abundance of each unique TCRbeta CDR3 rearrangement, sequence reads were collapsed and filtered. For each sample, productive Simpson clonality was calculated as the square root of Simpson's diversity index across productive rearrangements. TCRdb limited this immuneACCESS table to in-frame rearrangements with V and J called. A share of clones is missing; checked studies link under half to unresolved V genes, and the rest is unexplained. For V, J and clone size, that table is used; D and trimming come from the DNA. Present in this sample are hundreds of thousands of clones, 80% to 85% of which were seen just once. The biggest ten clones account for 18% of the sample.

Sequencing used peripheral blood. The source of this sequence is a woman of 80 years or more with active or convalescent COVID-19. The chain joins TRBV28 to TRBJ1-2, with 8 bases in between that match TRBD1. The DNA is as follows: TGTGCCAGCAGGGCGGGACAGGTGTATGGCTACACCTTC. The resulting protein is CASRAGQVYGYTF.